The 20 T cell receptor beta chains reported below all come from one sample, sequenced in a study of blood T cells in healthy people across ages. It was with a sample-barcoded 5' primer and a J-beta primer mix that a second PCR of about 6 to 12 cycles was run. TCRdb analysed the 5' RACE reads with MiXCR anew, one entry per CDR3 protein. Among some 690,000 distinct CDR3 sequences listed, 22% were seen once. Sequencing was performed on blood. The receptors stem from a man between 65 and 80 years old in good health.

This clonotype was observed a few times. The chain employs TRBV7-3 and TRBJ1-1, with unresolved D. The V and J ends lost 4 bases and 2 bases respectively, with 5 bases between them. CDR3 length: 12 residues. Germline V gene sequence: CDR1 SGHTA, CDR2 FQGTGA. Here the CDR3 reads CASSSQNTEAFF. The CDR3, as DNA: TGTGCCAGCAGCTCTCAAAACACTGAAGCTTTCTTT.

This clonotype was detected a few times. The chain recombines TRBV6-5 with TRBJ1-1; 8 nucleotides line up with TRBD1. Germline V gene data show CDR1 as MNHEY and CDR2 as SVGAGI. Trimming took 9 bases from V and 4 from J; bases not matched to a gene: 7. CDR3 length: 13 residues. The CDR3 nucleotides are TGTGCCAGTCAGGGGGCATACGGCACTGAAGCTTTCTTT. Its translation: CASQGAYGTEAFF.

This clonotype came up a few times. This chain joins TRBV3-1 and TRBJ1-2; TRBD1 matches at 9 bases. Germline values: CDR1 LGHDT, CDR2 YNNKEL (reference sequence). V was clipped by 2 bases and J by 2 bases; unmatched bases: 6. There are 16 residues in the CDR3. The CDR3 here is CASSQRTGQGNYGYTF. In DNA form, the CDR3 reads TGTGCCAGCAGCCAAAGAACAGGACAGGGGAACTATGGCTACACCTTC.

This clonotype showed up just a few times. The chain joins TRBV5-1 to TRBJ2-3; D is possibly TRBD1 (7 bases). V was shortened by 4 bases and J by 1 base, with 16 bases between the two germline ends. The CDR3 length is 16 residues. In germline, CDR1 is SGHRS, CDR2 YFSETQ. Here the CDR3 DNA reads TGCGCCAGCAGCCCGGAGGGACAGTCCCGCACAGATACGCAGTATTTT. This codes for CASSPEGQSRTDTQYF.

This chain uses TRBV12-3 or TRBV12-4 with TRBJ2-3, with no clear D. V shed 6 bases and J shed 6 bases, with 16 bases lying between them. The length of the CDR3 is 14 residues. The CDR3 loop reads CASSLTRQADTQYF. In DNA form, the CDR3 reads TGTGCCAGCAGCCTGACAAGGCAGGCGGATACGCAGTATTTT.

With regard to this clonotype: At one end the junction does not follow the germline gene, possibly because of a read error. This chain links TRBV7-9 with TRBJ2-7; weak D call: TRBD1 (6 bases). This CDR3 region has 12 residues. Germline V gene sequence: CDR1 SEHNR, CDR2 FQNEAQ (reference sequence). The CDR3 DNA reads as TGTGCCAGCAGATGGGACAACTACGAGCAGTGCTTC. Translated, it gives CASRWDNYEQCF.

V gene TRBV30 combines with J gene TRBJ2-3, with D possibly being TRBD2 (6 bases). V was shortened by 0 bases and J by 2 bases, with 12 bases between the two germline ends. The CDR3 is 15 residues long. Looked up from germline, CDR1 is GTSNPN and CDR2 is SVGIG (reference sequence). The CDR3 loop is CAWSVEAGFTDTQYF. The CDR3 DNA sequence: TGTGCCTGGAGTGTAGAAGCGGGCTTCACAGATACGCAGTATTTT.

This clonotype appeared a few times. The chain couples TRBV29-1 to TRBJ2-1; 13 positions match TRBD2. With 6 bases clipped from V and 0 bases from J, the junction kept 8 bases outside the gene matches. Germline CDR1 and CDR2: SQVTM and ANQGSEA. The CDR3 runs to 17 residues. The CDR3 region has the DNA TGCAGCGTGCCGGGACTAGCGGGGAAGAGCTCCTACAATGAGCAGTTCTTC. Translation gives CSVPGLAGKSSYNEQFF.

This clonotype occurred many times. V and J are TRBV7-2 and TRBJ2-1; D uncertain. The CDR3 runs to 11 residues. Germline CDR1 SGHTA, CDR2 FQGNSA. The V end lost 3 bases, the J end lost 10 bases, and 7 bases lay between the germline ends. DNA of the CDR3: TGTGCCAGCAGCTTCATTTACGAGCAGTTCTTC. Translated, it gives CASSFIYEQFF.

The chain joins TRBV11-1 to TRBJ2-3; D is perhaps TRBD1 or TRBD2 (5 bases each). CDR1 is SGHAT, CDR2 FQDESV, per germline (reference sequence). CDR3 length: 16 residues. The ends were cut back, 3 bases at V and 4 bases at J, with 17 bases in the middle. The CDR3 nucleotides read TGTGCCAGCAGCTTTTTGCCCGGGACCAGCGCAGATACGCAGTATTTT. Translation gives CASSFLPGTSADTQYF.

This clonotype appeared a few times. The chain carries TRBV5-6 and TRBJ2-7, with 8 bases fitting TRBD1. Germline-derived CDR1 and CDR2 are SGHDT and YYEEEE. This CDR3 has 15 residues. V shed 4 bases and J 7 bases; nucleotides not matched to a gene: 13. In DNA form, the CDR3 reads TGTGCCAGCAGCCGTCCGGGACAGGCCCTTGAAGAGCAGTACTTC. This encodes CASSRPGQALEEQYF.

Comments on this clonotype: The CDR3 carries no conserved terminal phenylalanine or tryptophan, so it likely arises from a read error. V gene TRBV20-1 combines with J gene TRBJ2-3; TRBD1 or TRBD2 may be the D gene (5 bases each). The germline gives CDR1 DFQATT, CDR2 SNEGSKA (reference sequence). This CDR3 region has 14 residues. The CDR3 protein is CRARDQGGTDTQYL. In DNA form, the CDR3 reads TGCAGAGCTAGAGATCAGGGAGGCACAGATACGCAGTATCTT.

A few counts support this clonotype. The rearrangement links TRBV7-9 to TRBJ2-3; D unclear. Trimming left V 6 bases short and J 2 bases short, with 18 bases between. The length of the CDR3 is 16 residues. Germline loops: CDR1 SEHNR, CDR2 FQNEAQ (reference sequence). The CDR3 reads CASSKVLARATDTQYF. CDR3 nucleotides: TGTGCCAGCAGTAAAGTGCTCGCGAGAGCCACAGATACGCAGTATTTT.

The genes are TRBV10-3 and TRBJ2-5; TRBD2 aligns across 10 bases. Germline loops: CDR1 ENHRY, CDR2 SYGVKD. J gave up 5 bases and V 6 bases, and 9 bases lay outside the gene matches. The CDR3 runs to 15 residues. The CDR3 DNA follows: TGTGCCATCAGAGGGGCTAGCGGGAGTGTTGAGACCCAGTACTTC. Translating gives CAIRGASGSVETQYF.

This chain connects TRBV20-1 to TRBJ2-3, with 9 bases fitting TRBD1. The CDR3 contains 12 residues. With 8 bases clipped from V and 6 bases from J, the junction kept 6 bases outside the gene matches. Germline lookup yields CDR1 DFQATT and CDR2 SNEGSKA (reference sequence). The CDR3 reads CSLTGGRDTQYF. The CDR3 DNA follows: TGCAGTCTGACAGGGGGAAGGGATACGCAGTATTTT.

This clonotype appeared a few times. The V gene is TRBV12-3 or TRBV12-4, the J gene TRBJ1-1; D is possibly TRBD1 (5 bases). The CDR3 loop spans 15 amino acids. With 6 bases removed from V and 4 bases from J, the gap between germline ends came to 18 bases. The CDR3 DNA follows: TGTGCCAGCAGCGCAAGAGGGGCCGTAGCCACTGAAGCTTTCTTT. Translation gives CASSARGAVATEAFF.

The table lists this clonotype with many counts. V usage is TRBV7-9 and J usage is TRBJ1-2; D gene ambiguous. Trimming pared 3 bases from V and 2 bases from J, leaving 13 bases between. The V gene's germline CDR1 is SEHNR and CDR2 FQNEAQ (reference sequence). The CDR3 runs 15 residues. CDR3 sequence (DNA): TGTGCCAGCAGCTTTGTATCTCCGGGGAACTATGGCTACACCTTC. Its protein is CASSFVSPGNYGYTF.

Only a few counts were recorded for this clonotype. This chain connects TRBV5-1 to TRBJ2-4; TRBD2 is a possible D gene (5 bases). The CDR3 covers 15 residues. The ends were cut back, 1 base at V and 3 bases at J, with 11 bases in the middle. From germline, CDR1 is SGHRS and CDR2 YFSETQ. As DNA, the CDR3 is TGCGCCAGCAGCTTGTTTGGGGAGTTCAAAAACATTCAGTACTTC. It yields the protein CASSLFGEFKNIQYF.

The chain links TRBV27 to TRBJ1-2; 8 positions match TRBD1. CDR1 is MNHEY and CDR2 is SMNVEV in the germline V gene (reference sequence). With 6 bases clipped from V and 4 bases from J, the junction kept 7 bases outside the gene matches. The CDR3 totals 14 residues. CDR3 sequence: CASRTGTGLYGYTF. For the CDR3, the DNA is TGTGCCAGCAGAACTGGGACAGGCCTCTATGGCTACACCTTC.

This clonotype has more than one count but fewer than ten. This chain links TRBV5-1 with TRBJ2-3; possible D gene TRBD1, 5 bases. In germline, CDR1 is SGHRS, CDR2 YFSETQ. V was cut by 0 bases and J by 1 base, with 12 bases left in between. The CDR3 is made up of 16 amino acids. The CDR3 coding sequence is TGCGCCAGCAGCTTGGATGGTTTACAGGGCACAGATACGCAGTATTTT. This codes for CASSLDGLQGTDTQYF.